The 15 T cell receptor beta chains below come from one sample, sequenced in a study of regulatory T cells in long-lasting Graves disease. Arm-PCR of CDR3 regions and iRepertoire HTBI primers were used to build TCR beta libraries. TCRdb processed the multiplex PCR reads anew with MiXCR; each CDR3 protein has one entry. The table records 700,000 or so distinct CDR3 sequences, about 32% of them present only once. Time point specified: persistent/refractory GD, antithyroid drugs over 5 years with positive TRAb. After RNA was extracted from PBMCs, the TCR library was made from it. Sample: peripheral blood mononuclear cells (PBMCs), taken when the disease was refractory, from a patient treated with antithyroid drugs. These receptors all stem from a female donor with Graves disease.

V and J are TRBV27 and TRBJ2-7; maybe TRBD1 (6 bases). CDR1 MNHEY and CDR2 SMNVEV come from the germline V gene (reference sequence). This CDR3 contains 13 residues. Deletions cut 8 bases from V and 2 bases from J, with 13 bases between. CDR3 region: CASGRDNTYEQYF. The CDR3 DNA follows: TGTGCCAGCGGCCGGGACAACACCTACGAGCAGTACTTC.

The chain carries TRBV20-1 and TRBJ1-2; TRBD1 might be the D (6 bases). The germline V and J ends were trimmed by 2 bases and 5 bases, with 15 bases remaining between them. The length of the CDR3 is 14 residues. CDR1 DFQATT and CDR2 SNEGSKA come from the germline V gene (reference sequence). The CDR3 coding sequence is TGCAGTGCTAGATTAAACGGAGGGGGTTATGGCTACACCTTC. This translates into CSARLNGGGYGYTF.

This clonotype showed up just a few times. The chain couples TRBV15 to TRBJ1-1; 10 bases are shared with TRBD1. The germline V gene encodes CDR1 LNHNV and CDR2 YYDKDF (reference sequence). The CDR3 loop spans 17 amino acids. The junction had 14 bases not matched to a gene; V was cut back by 4 bases and J by 6 bases. CDR3 DNA sequence: TGTGCCACCAGCACGATCCACCGGGACAGGGGTTATCCTGAAGCTTTCTTT. It is translated as CATSTIHRDRGYPEAFF. The complete variable domain, with remaining parts taken from reference TRBV15 and TRBJ1-1, reads DAMVIQNPRYQVTQFGKPVTLSCSQTLNHNVMYWYQQKSSQAPKLLFHYYDKDFNNEADTPDNFQSRRPNTSFCFLDIRSPGLGDTAMYLCATSTIHRDRGYPEAFFGQGTRLTVV.

The J gene is TRBJ1-5, the V gene TRBV20-1, with 9 positions matching TRBD1. CDR3 size: 11 residues. Trimming took 8 bases from V and 12 from J; bases not matched to a gene: 8. The germline CDR1 and CDR2 sequences are DFQATT and SNEGSKA (reference sequence). This CDR3 reads CSTVGQGFQHF. CDR3 nucleotides: TGCAGTACTGTGGGACAGGGCTTCCAGCATTTT.

The chain joins TRBV30 to TRBJ1-1, with D perhaps matching TRBD1 (6 bases). The germline V and J ends were trimmed by 0 bases and 5 bases, with 19 bases remaining between them. Germline V gene data show CDR1 as GTSNPN and CDR2 as SVGIG (reference sequence). The CDR3 is 16 residues long. Here the CDR3 reads CAWSVTAWGARTEAFF. The CDR3 DNA sequence: TGTGCCTGGAGTGTAACGGCGTGGGGGGCGAGGACTGAAGCTTTCTTT. The variable domain in full, with the rest retrieved from reference TRBV30 and TRBJ1-1, is SQTIHQWPATLVQPVGSPLSLECTVEGTSNPNLYWYRQAAGRGLQLLFYSVGIGQISSEVPQNLSASRPQDRQFILSSKKLLLSDSGFYLCAWSVTAWGARTEAFFGQGTRLTVV.

Ten or more counts support this clonotype. The CDR3 sequence is CASSYGTGSVGYTF. For the CDR3, the DNA is TGTGCCAGCAGTTACGGGACGGGGAGTGTTGGCTACACCTTC. This chain connects TRBV6-5 to TRBJ1-2; D is possibly TRBD1 (5 bases). Trimming cost V 2 bases and J 7 bases, with 14 bases left between them. This CDR3 has 14 residues. Looked up from germline, CDR1 is MNHEY and CDR2 is SVGAGI.

The rearrangement links TRBV12-3 or TRBV12-4 to TRBJ1-5; maybe TRBD1 (6 bases). V was cut by 3 bases and J by 5 bases, with 23 bases left in between. The CDR3 has 18 amino acids. CDR3 protein: CASSFKLGGRGEDQPQHF. The CDR3 region has the DNA TGTGCCAGCAGTTTCAAGCTAGGTGGCAGGGGAGAGGATCAGCCCCAGCATTTT.

This clonotype was seen only a few times. The chain employs TRBV30 and TRBJ1-1; D not certain. Trimming took off 4 bases at V and 1 base at J, with 7 bases between the two ends. CDR3 length: 12 residues. Germline V gene data show CDR1 as GTSNPN and CDR2 as SVGIG (reference sequence). The CDR3 DNA sequence: TGTGCCTGGATAACACGGAACACTGAAGCTTTCTTT. Translated, it gives CAWITRNTEAFF.

The chain uses TRBV11-2 and TRBJ1-1, with D possibly being TRBD1 (5 bases). From germline, CDR1 is SGHAT and CDR2 FQNNGV. Trimming took 5 bases from V and 0 from J, leaving 13 bases between them. The CDR3 contains 15 residues. The CDR3 DNA is TGTGCCAGCAGCCGTCCGGGACGAATGAACACTGAAGCTTTCTTT. Its translation: CASSRPGRMNTEAFF. Variable domain in full (rest from reference TRBV11-2 and TRBJ1-1): EAGVAQSPRYKIIEKRQSVAFWCNPISGHATLYWYQQILGQGPKLLIQFQNNGVVDDSQLPKDRFSAERLKGVDSTLKIQPAKLEDSAVYLCASSRPGRMNTEAFFGQGTRLTVV.

This clonotype was detected only a few times. A much bigger clone sits one base away, suggesting this may be a read error. The CDR3 sequence: CASGETSGSGKTQYF. CDR3 DNA: TGTGCCAGCGGAGAGACTAGCGGGAGCGGAAAGACCCAGTACTTC. The chain couples TRBV2 to TRBJ2-5; 12 nucleotides line up with TRBD2. V trimming: 8 bases; J trimming: 6 bases; junction bases outside the gene matches: 10. This CDR3 has 15 amino acids. Germline V gene sequence: CDR1 SNHLY, CDR2 FYNNEI.

This clonotype was counted a few times. The chain employs TRBV2 and TRBJ1-5, with 7 bases aligning to TRBD1. The CDR3 has 17 residues. The germline V gene encodes CDR1 SNHLY and CDR2 FYNNEI. The V gene end was trimmed by 7 bases and the J gene end by 0 bases; junction bases not matched to a gene: 12. The CDR3 DNA sequence: TGTGCCAGCACTTACGACAGGGTAGGGGATAGCAATCAGCCCCAGCATTTT. Translating gives CASTYDRVGDSNQPQHF.

This clonotype was counted ten times or more. The V gene is TRBV28, the J gene TRBJ1-1; D unresolved. V gave up 7 bases and J gave up 4 bases, with 10 bases separating them. Germline V gene sequence: CDR1 MDHEN, CDR2 SYDVKM. CDR3 length: 12 residues. The CDR3 here is CASNPESTEAFF. CDR3 DNA: TGTGCCAGCAATCCGGAGAGCACTGAAGCTTTCTTT.

This clonotype appeared many times. The genes are TRBV27 and TRBJ1-4; 7 bases map to TRBD1. After removal of 6 bases from V and 4 bases from J, the junction contained 5 bases not matched to a gene. Germline V gives CDR1 MNHEY, CDR2 SMNVEV (reference sequence). The CDR3 spans 14 residues. The CDR3 loop is CASRTGAVNEKLFF. DNA for the CDR3: TGTGCCAGCAGAACAGGGGCCGTTAATGAAAAACTGTTTTTT.

The chain has TRBV20-1 and TRBJ1-5; TRBD1 agrees at 7 bases. The V segment lost 5 bases and the J segment 0 bases; nucleotides outside the gene matches: 4. Germline V CDR1 and CDR2: DFQATT, SNEGSKA (reference sequence). The CDR3 runs to 14 residues. Here the CDR3 reads CSAYRGFSNQPQHF. DNA of the CDR3: TGCAGTGCTTACAGGGGATTTAGCAATCAGCCCCAGCATTTT.

This clonotype was seen many times. The chain is built from TRBV2 and TRBJ1-1; D remains ambiguous. CDR1 and CDR2 (germline): SNHLY, FYNNEI. The CDR3 runs to 13 residues. V lost 4 bases and J 1 base, leaving 7 bases between the germline ends. Here the CDR3 DNA reads TGTGCCAGCAGTGCCGAGCCGAACACTGAAGCTTTCTTT. Its translation: CASSAEPNTEAFF.